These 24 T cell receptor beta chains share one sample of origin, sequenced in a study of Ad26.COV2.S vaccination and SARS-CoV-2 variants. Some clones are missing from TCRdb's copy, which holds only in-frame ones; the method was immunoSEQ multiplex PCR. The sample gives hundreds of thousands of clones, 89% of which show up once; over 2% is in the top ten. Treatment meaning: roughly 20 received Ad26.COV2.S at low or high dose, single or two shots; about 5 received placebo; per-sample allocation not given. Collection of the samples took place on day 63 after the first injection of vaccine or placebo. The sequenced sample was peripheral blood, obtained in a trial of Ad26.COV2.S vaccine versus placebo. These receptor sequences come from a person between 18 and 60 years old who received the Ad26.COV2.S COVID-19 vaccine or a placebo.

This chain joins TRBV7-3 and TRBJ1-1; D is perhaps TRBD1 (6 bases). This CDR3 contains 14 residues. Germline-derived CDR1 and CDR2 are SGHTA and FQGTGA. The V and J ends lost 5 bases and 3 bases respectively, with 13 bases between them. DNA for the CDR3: TGTGCCAGCAGCGTCAGAGGGGGGGACACTGAAGCTTTCTTT. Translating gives CASSVRGGDTEAFF.

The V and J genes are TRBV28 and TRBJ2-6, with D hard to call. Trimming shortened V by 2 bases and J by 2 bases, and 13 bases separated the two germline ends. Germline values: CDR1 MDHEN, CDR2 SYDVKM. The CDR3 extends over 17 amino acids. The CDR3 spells CASSLDRWETGANVLTF. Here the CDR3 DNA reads TGTGCCAGCAGTTTAGATAGGTGGGAAACTGGGGCCAACGTCCTGACTTTC.

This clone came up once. As DNA, the CDR3 is TGTGCCAGCAGTTACCGGCCGGGTCCGGATAATGAAAAACTGTTTTTT. Amino acids: CASSYRPGPDNEKLFF. V and J are TRBV6-2 or TRBV6-3 and TRBJ1-4; D is unresolved. V shed 2 bases and J shed 4 bases, with 14 bases lying between them. Germline CDR1 and CDR2: MNHEY and SVGEGT. CDR3 size: 16 residues.

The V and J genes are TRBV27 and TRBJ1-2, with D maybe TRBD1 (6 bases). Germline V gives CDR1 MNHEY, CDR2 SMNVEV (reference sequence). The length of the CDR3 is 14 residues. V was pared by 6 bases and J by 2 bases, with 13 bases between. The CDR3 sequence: CASSSQGLNYGYTF. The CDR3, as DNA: TGTGCCAGCAGCTCCCAGGGGCTCAACTATGGCTACACCTTC.

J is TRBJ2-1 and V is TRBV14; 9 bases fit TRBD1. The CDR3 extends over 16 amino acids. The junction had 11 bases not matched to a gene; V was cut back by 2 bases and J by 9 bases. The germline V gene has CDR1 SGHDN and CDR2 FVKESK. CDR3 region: CASSQFGDRVGGEQFF. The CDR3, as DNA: TGTGCCAGCAGCCAATTCGGGGACAGGGTGGGTGGTGAGCAGTTCTTC. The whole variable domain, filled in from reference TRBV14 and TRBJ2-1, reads EAGVTQFPSHSVIEKGQTVTLRCDPISGHDNLYWYRRVMGKEIKFLLHFVKESKQDESGMPNNRFLAERTGGTYSTLKVQPAELEDSGVYFCASSQFGDRVGGEQFFGPGTRLTVL.

The CDR3 DNA follows: TGTGCCAGCACCCGAACGGAGGGGGGCCCCACCGGGGAGCTGTTTTTT. Amino acids: CASTRTEGGPTGELFF. V is TRBV13 and J is TRBJ2-2; either TRBD1 or TRBD2 may supply D (6 bases each). The length of the CDR3 is 16 residues. The V gene's germline CDR1 is PRHDT and CDR2 FYEKMQ (reference sequence). V lost 7 bases and J lost 4, with 19 bases in between.

The CDR3 sequence: CSGLTGSDEQFF. The CDR3 DNA follows: TGCAGCGGCCTGACAGGGTCCGATGAGCAGTTCTTC. The chain couples TRBV29-1 to TRBJ2-1; TRBD1 matches 7 bases. From germline, CDR1 is SQVTM and CDR2 ANQGSEA. CDR3 size: 12 residues. V shed 7 bases, J shed 8 bases, and the junction held 8 bases outside the gene matches.

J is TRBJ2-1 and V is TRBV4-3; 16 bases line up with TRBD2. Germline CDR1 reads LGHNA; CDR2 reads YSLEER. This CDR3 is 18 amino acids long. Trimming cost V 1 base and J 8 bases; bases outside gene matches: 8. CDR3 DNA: TGCGCCAGCAGCCAAGGACAGGGGACTAGCGGGAGGGCCTATGAGCAGTTCTTC. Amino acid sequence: CASSQGQGTSGRAYEQFF.

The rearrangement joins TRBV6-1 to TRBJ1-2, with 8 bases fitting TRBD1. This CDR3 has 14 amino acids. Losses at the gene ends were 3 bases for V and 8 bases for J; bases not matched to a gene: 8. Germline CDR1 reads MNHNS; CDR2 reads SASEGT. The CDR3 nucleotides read TGTGCCAGCAGTGACCTCGGACAGGGTGAAGGCTACACCTTC. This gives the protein CASSDLGQGEGYTF.

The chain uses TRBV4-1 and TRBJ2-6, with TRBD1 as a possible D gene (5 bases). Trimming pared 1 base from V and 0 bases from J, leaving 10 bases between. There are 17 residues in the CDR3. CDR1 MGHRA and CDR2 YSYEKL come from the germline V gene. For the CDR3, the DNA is TGCGCCAGCAGCCAAGGGACATGGGTCTCTGGGGCCAACGTCCTGACTTTC. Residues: CASSQGTWVSGANVLTF.

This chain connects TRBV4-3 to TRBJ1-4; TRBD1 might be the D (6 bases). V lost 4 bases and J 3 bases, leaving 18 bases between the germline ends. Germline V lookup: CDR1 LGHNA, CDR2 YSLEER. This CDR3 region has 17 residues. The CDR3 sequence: CASSRLTGSHPNEKLFF. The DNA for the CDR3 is TGCGCCAGCAGCCGACTGACAGGAAGCCACCCTAATGAAAAACTGTTTTTT.

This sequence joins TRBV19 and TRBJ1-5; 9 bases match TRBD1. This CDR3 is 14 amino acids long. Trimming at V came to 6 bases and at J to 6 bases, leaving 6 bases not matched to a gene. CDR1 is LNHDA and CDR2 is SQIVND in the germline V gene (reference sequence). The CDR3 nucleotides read TGTGCCAGTAGATGGGACAGGGCTGGTCAGCCCCAGCATTTT. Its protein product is CASRWDRAGQPQHF. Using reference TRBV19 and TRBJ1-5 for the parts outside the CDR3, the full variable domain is DGGITQSPKYLFRKEGQNVTLSCEQNLNHDAMYWYRQDPGQGLRLIYYSQIVNDFQKGDIAEGYSVSREKKESFPLTVTSAQKNPTAFYLCASRWDRAGQPQHFGDGTRLSIL.

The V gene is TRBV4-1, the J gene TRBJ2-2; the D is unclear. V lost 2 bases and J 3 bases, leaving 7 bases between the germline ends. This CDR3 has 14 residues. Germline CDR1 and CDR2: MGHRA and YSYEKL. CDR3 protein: CASSQPGHTGELFF. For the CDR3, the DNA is TGCGCCAGCAGCCAACCCGGCCACACCGGGGAGCTGTTTTTT.

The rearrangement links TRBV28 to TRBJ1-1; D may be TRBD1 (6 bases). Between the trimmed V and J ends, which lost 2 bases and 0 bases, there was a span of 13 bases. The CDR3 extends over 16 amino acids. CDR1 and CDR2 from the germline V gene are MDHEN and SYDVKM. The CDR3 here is CASSLGLGQMNTEAFF. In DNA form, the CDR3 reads TGTGCCAGCAGTTTAGGTCTCGGACAGATGAACACTGAAGCTTTCTTT.

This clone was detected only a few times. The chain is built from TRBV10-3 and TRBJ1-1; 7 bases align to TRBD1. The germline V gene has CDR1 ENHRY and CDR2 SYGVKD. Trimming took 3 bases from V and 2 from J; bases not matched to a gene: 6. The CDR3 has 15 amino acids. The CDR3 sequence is CAISDQGVRNTEAFF. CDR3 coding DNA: TGTGCCATCAGTGACCAGGGGGTGCGAAACACTGAAGCTTTCTTT.

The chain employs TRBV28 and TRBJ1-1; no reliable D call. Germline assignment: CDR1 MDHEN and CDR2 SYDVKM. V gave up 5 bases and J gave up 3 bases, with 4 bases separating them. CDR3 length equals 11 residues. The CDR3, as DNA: TGTGCCAGCAGTCTCCACACTGAAGCTTTCTTT. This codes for CASSLHTEAFF.

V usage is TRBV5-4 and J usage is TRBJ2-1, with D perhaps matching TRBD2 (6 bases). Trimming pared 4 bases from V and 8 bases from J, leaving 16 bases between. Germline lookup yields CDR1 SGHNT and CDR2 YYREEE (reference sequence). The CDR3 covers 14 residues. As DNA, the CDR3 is TGTGCCAGCAGCCCACTGTACGGGGGTGATGAGCAGTTCTTC. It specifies CASSPLYGGDEQFF.

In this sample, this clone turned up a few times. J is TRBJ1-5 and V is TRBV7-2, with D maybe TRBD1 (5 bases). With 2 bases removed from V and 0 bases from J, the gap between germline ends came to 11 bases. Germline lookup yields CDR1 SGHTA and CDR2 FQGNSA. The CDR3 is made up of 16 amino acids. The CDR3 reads CASSLRVRDSNQPQHF. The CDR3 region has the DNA TGTGCCAGCAGCTTAAGGGTCAGGGATAGCAATCAGCCCCAGCATTTT.

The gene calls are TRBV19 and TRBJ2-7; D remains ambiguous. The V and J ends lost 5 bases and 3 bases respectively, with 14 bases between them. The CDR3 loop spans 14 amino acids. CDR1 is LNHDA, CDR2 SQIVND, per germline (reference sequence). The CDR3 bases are TGTGCCAGTAGTTCGCTAGGGTTGGGCTACGAGCAGTACTTC. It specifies CASSSLGLGYEQYF.

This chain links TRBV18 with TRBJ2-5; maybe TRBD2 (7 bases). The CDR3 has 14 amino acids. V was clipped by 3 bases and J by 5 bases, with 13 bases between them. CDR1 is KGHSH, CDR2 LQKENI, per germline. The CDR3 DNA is TGTGCCAGCTCACCCTCAGGGGAGGGGGAGACCCAGTACTTC. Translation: CASSPSGEGETQYF.

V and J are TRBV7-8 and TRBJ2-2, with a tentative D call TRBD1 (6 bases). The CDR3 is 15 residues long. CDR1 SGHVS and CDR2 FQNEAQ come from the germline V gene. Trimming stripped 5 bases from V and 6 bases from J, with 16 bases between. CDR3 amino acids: CASSNSRGRAGELFF. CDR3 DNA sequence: TGTGCCAGCAGCAACTCCAGGGGACGGGCCGGGGAGCTGTTTTTT.

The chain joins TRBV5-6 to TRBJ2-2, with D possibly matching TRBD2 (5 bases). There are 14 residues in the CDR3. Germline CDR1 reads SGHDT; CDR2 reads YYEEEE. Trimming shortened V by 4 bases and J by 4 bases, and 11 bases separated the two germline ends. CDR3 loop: CASSPGLLTGELFF. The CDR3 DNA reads TGTGCCAGCAGCCCCGGACTCCTCACCGGGGAGCTGTTTTTT.

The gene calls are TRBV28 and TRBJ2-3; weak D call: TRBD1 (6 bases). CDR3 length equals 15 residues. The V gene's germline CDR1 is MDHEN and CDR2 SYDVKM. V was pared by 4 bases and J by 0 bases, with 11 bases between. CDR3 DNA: TGTGCCAGCAGTTCACAGGGTCGAAGCACAGATACGCAGTATTTT. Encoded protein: CASSSQGRSTDTQYF. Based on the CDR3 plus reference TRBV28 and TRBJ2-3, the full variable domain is DVKVTQSSRYLVKRTGEKVFLECVQDMDHENMFWYRQDPGLGLRLIYFSYDVKMKEKGDIPEGYSVSREKKERFSLILESASTNQTSMYLCASSSQGRSTDTQYFGPGTRLTVL.

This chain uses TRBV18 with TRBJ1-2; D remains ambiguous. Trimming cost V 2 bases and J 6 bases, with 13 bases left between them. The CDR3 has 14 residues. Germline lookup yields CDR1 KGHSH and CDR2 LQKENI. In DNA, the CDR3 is TGTGCCAGCTCACCAAGGAAGGGAACCGATGGCTACACCTTC. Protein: CASSPRKGTDGYTF.